These T cell receptor beta chains were read from a single sample in a study of T cell repertoires in ileal Crohn's disease. Method: immunoSEQ multiplex PCR; TCRdb's copy keeps in-frame clones and lacks some. The sample lists more than 3,500 clones, 69% occurring once. Sample: ileal tissue. These receptors were collected from an adult with Crohn's disease. Each CDR3 is given with its conserved first and last residue. D genes are given only for firm matches. Size values are once, few and many counts, or a class for expanded clones, and some rows have none.

V gene	D gene	clone size	J gene	CDR3 protein	CDR3 DNA
TRBV6-1	TRBD2	few	TRBJ2-7	CASGPWGGEQYF	TGTGCCAGCGGGCCATGGGGGGGCGAGCAGTACTTC
TRBV7-9	-	-	TRBJ1-2	CASSLAGASLDGYTF	TGTGCCAGCAGCTTAGCTGGGGCATCCTTGGATGGCTACACCTTC
TRBV9	-	-	TRBJ1-4	CASSAHDKFNEKLFF	TGTGCCAGCAGCGCCCACGACAAGTTTAATGAAAAACTGTTTTTT
TRBV27	-	few	TRBJ2-5	CASSLDRAGETQYF	TGTGCCAGCAGTTTGGATAGAGCCGGGGAGACCCAGTACTTC
TRBV29-1	TRBD1	-	TRBJ1-1	CSGGTGVTEAFF	TGCAGCGGCGGGACAGGGGTGACTGAAGCTTTCTTT
TRBV5-1	TRBD2	-	TRBJ2-3	CASSLTGLAGVAVGTDTQYF	TGCGCCAGCAGCTTAACGGGACTAGCGGGGGTGGCCGTCGGGACAGATACGCAGTATTTT
TRBV9	-	-	TRBJ1-4	CASSPGGGVGEKLFF	TGTGCCAGCAGCCCTGGCGGGGGTGTTGGGGAAAAACTGTTTTTT
TRBV19	TRBD2	-	TRBJ2-3	CASSMSSGGPPDTQYF	TGTGCCAGTAGTATGAGCAGCGGGGGGCCCCCAGATACGCAGTATTTT
TRBV29-1	TRBD1	-	TRBJ1-2	CSVDERDRGFNYGYTF	TGCAGCGTTGATGAGCGGGACAGGGGTTTTAACTATGGCTACACCTTC
TRBV19	TRBD2	-	TRBJ2-5	CASSLTSGGYETQYF	TGTGCCAGTAGTTTAACTAGCGGGGGTTACGAGACCCAGTACTTC
TRBV6-5	TRBD2	once	TRBJ2-7	CASSSRLAGGYEQYF	TGTGCCAGCAGTTCCCGACTAGCGGGGGGCTACGAGCAGTACTTC
TRBV7-2	-	-	TRBJ2-1	CASSSLQANEQFF	TGTGCCAGCAGCTCTCTACAGGCCAATGAGCAGTTCTTC
TRBV4-1	-	few	TRBJ2-7	CASSQEDTLLGEQYF	TGCGCCAGCAGCCAAGAGGACACCCTCCTGGGCGAGCAGTACTTC
TRBV6-5	-	-	TRBJ1-2	CASGTSGGRGYTF	TGTGCCAGCGGGACCTCGGGGGGCCGTGGCTACACCTTC
TRBV6-1	TRBD2	-	TRBJ2-4	CASSIYWGGKNIQYF	TGTGCCAGCTCCATCTATTGGGGGGGCAAAAACATTCAGTACTTC
TRBV27	TRBD1	-	TRBJ1-5	CASSDRGQPQHF	TGTGCCAGCAGTGACAGGGGACAGCCCCAGCATTTT
TRBV11-2	-	-	TRBJ1-3	CASSLVPPGAGNTIYF	TGTGCCAGCAGCTTAGTCCCCCCGGGAGCTGGAAACACCATATATTTT
TRBV19	TRBD2	-	TRBJ2-1	CASSWGRSASGVYNEQFF	TGTGCCAGTAGCTGGGGAAGGAGTGCTAGCGGGGTATACAATGAGCAGTTCTTC
TRBV28	-	-	TRBJ2-3	CASRLGQGISYF	TGTGCCAGCAGGCTAGGGCAGGGTATCTCTTATTTT
TRBV28	-	-	TRBJ1-5	CASSLGQEPNQPQHF	TGTGCCAGCAGTTTGGGGCAGGAGCCCAATCAGCCCCAGCATTTT
TRBV7-3	TRBD2	-	TRBJ2-5	CASSPAGLAGVEETQYF	TGTGCCAGCAGCCCCGCGGGACTAGCGGGGGTTGAAGAGACCCAGTACTTC
TRBV7-3	-	-	TRBJ1-1	CASSLTRGTEAFF	TGTGCCAGCAGCTTAACTCGGGGCACTGAAGCTTTCTTT
TRBV27	-	-	TRBJ1-1	CASSLLGTPNTEAFF	TGTGCCAGCAGTTTATTAGGGACACCGAACACTGAAGCTTTCTTT
TRBV14	-	-	TRBJ1-2	CASSQTTGFSYTF	TGTGCCAGCAGCCAAACGACAGGATTTAGCTACACCTTC
TRBV27	TRBD1	few	TRBJ1-2	CASRRDSSLPGYTF	TGTGCCAGCAGGCGGGACAGTTCCCTCCCTGGCTACACCTTC
TRBV2	-	few	TRBJ1-5	CASSEVGGAYQPQHF	TGTGCCAGCAGTGAAGTGGGGGGGGCCTATCAGCCCCAGCATTTT
TRBV7-2	TRBD2	-	TRBJ2-2	CASRKEGTRNTGELFF	TGTGCCAGCCGTAAAGAAGGGACTAGGAACACCGGGGAGCTGTTTTTT
TRBV7-3	-	-	TRBJ2-5	CASSLIREETQYF	TGTGCCAGCAGCTTAATCAGGGAAGAGACCCAGTACTTC
TRBV6-1	-	-	TRBJ2-1	CASSASGTSLEQFF	TGTGCCAGCAGTGCCTCCGGGACAAGTCTCGAGCAGTTCTTC
TRBV7-2	-	-	TRBJ1-1	CASSSQNTEAFF	TGTGCCAGCAGCTCCCAAAACACTGAAGCTTTCTTT
TRBV5-1	TRBD2	-	TRBJ2-2	CASSYSGESTGELFF	TGCGCCAGCAGCTACAGCGGGGAGAGCACCGGGGAGCTGTTTTTT
TRBV5-1	TRBD2	-	TRBJ2-1	CASSLTTSGGVYNEQFF	TGCGCCAGCAGCTTAACGACTAGCGGGGGGGTCTACAATGAGCAGTTCTTC
TRBV7-6	TRBD2	few	TRBJ2-3	CASSSRLADTDTQYF	TGTGCCAGCAGCTCCCGACTAGCGGATACAGATACGCAGTATTTT
TRBV5-4	-	-	TRBJ2-1	CASSSSGSYNEQFF	TGTGCCAGCAGCTCTTCCGGCTCCTACAATGAGCAGTTCTTC
TRBV4-1	-	-	TRBJ1-2	CASSQQTSTVGGYTF	TGCGCCAGCAGCCAACAGACTTCGACAGTCGGTGGCTACACCTTC
TRBV14	-	few	TRBJ2-7	CASSQDITGEQYF	TGTGCCAGCAGCCAAGACATCACGGGCGAGCAGTACTTC
TRBV28	TRBD2	once	TRBJ2-3	CASSGAGVQGDTQYF	TGTGCCAGCAGTGGAGCGGGGGTTCAGGGAGATACGCAGTATTTT
TRBV5-1	TRBD1	few	TRBJ2-7	CASSGEKGQGMYEQYF	TGCGCCAGCAGCGGTGAAAAGGGACAGGGGATGTACGAGCAGTACTTC
TRBV10-1	TRBD1	few	TRBJ2-1	CASSVNRGNEQFF	TGCGCCAGCAGTGTAAACAGGGGGAATGAGCAGTTCTTC
TRBV5-1	TRBD1	few	TRBJ1-1	CASSLWTGNTEAFF	TGCGCCAGCAGCTTGTGGACAGGTAACACTGAAGCTTTCTTT
TRBV6-1	-	few	TRBJ1-1	CASRGGWTEAFF	TGTGCCAGCAGAGGGGGATGGACTGAAGCTTTCTTT
TRBV5-1	-	-	TRBJ1-2	CASSLDPGYGYTF	TGCGCCAGCAGCTTGGATCCCGGGTACGGCTACACCTTC
TRBV5-4	-	-	TRBJ1-3	CASSQEARSGNTIYF	TGCGCCAGCAGCCAAGAAGCACGATCTGGAAACACCATATATTTT
TRBV6-1	TRBD1	-	TRBJ2-7	CASIPGQVSYEQYF	TGTGCCAGCATACCGGGACAGGTCTCCTACGAGCAGTACTTC
TRBV5-1	-	-	TRBJ2-1	CASSPGGGPYNEQFF	TGCGCCAGCAGCCCTGGGGGGGGGCCCTACAATGAGCAGTTCTTC
TRBV7-6	-	-	TRBJ2-7	CASSFGTRPYEQYF	TGTGCCAGCAGCTTCGGGACAAGGCCCTACGAGCAGTACTTC
TRBV7-2	-	few	TRBJ2-1	CASSLRGNNEQFF	TGTGCCAGCAGCTTAAGGGGAAACAATGAGCAGTTCTTC
TRBV18	-	few	TRBJ2-2	CASSLEIGELFF	TGTGCCAGCTCACTAGAAATCGGGGAGCTGTTTTTT
TRBV7-8	TRBD1	-	TRBJ1-4	CASSLAHRGSEKLFF	TGTGCCAGCAGCTTAGCGCACAGGGGAAGTGAAAAACTGTTTTTT
TRBV7-6	-	few	TRBJ2-7	CASSSPLDNSYEQYF	TGTGCCAGCAGCTCCCCCCTCGACAACTCCTACGAGCAGTACTTC
TRBV9	-	-	TRBJ2-2	CASSVRTGDTGELFF	TGTGCCAGCAGCGTACGGACTGGGGACACCGGGGAGCTGTTTTTT
TRBV7-9	-	-	TRBJ1-4	CASSLNRERLFF	TGTGCCAGCAGCTTAAACAGGGAACGACTGTTTTTT
TRBV6-1	-	-	TRBJ2-7	CASRDSYEQYF	TGTGCCAGCAGGGACAGCTACGAGCAGTACTTC
TRBV7-9	TRBD1	-	TRBJ1-1	CASSDGTVNTEAFF	TGTGCCAGCAGCGACGGGACAGTTAACACTGAAGCTTTCTTT
TRBV5-6	-	-	TRBJ1-1	CASSHAQGNTEAFF	TGTGCCAGCAGCCATGCACAGGGGAACACTGAAGCTTTCTTT
TRBV9	-	-	TRBJ1-3	CASSVQALADTIYF	TGTGCCAGCAGCGTACAGGCCCTGGCTGACACCATATATTTT
TRBV4-3	TRBD1	-	TRBJ1-6	CASSLRLGQRSPLHF	TGCGCCAGCAGCCTTCGGCTGGGACAGCGATCACCCCTCCACTTT
TRBV29-1	TRBD1	once	TRBJ2-5	CSGVGGPDQETQYF	TGCAGCGGAGTAGGGGGCCCCGACCAAGAGACCCAGTACTTC
TRBV4-2	-	-	TRBJ2-2	CASSQALVAANTGELFF	TGTGCCAGCAGCCAAGCTCTAGTCGCGGCCAACACCGGGGAGCTGTTTTTT